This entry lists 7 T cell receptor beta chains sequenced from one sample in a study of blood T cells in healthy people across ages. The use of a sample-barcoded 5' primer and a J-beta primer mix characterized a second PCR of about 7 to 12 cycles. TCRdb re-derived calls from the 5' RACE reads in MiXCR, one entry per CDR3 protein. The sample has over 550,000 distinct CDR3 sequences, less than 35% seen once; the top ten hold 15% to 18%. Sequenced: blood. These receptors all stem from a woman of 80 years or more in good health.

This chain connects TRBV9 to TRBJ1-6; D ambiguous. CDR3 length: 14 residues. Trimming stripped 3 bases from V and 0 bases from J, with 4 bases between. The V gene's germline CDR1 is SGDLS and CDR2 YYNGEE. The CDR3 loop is CASSAPSYNSPLHF. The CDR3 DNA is TGTGCCAGCAGCGCTCCCTCCTATAATTCACCCCTCCACTTT.

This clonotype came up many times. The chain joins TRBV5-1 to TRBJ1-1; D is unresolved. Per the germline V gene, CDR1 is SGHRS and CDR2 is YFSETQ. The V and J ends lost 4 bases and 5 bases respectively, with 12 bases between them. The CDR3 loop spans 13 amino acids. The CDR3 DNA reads TGCGCCAGCAGCCGTACCCTTGGAACTGAAGCTTTCTTT. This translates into CASSRTLGTEAFF.

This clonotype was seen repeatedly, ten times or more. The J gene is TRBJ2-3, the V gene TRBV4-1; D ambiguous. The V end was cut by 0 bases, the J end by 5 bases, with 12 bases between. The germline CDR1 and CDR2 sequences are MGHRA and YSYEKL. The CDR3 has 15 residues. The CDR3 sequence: CASSQEGRIRDTQYF. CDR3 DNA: TGCGCCAGCAGCCAAGAGGGAAGAATAAGAGATACGCAGTATTTT.

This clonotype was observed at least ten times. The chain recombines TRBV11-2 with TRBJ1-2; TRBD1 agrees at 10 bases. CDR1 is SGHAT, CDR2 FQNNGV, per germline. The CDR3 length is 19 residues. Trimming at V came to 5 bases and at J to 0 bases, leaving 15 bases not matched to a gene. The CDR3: CASSGRRDRGGGANYGYTF. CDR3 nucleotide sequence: TGTGCCAGCAGCGGTCGCCGGGACAGGGGCGGAGGAGCTAACTATGGCTACACCTTC.

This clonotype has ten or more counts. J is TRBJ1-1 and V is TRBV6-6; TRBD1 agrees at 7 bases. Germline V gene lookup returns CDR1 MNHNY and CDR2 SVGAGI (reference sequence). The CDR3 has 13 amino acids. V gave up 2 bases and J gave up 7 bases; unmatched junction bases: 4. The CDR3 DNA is TGTGCCAGCAGTTACGTGGGACAGCGTGAAGCTTTCTTT. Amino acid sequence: CASSYVGQREAFF.

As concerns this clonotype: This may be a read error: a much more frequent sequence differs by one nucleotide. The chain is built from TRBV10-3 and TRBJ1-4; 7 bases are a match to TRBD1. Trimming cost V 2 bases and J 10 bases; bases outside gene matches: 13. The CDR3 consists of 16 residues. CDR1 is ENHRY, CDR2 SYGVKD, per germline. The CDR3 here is CAISETSGQPEGKLFF. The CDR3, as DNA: TGTGCCATCAGTGAGACATCGGGACAGCCCGAAGGAAAACTGTTTTTT.

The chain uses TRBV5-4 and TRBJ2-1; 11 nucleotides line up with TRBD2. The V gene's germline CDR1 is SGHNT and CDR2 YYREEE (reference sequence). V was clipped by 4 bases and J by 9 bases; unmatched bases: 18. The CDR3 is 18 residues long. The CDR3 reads CASSPASWPSGGRGEQFF. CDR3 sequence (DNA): TGTGCCAGCAGCCCGGCCTCCTGGCCTAGCGGGGGGCGGGGTGAGCAGTTCTTC.